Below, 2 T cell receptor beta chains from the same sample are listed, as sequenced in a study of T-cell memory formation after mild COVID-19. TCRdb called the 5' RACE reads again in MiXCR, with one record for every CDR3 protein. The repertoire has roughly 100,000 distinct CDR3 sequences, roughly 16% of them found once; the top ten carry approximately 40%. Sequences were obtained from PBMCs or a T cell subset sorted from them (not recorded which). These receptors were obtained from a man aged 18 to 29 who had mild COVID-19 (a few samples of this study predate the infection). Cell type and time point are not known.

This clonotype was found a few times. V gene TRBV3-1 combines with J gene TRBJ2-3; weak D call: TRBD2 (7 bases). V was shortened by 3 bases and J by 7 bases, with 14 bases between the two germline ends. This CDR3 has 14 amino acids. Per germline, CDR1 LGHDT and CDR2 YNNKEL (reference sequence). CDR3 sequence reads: CASSQDAGAYTQYF. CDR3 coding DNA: TGTGCCAGCAGCCAGGACGCGGGGGCCTATACGCAGTATTTT.

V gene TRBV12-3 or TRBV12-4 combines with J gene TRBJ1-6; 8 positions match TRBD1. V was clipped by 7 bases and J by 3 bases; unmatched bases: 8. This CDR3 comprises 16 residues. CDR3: CASTTRGQGYNSPLHF. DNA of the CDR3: TGTGCCAGCACTACCCGTGGACAGGGCTATAATTCACCCCTCCACTTT.